These 31 T cell receptor beta chains were sequenced from one sample in a study of blood T cell repertoires in COVID-19. The method was immunoSEQ multiplex PCR; TCRdb's version includes in-frame clones alone and lacks a portion of them. The sample shows 300,000 to 350,000 clones, roughly 90% of them seen only once. The sample taken for sequencing was PBMCs or T cells enriched from blood (not recorded which). The receptors were sampled from a woman in her twenties or thirties who had been exposed to COVID-19.

This chain uses TRBV12-3 or TRBV12-4 with TRBJ1-1, with D possibly matching TRBD1 (5 bases). The germline V and J ends were trimmed by 5 bases and 5 bases, with 9 bases remaining between them. CDR3 length: 12 amino acids. The CDR3 DNA reads as TGTGCCAGCAGTCCCGGGGGGACTGAAGCTTTCTTT. The encoded protein is CASSPGGTEAFF.

The chain carries TRBV6-5 and TRBJ1-1, with a possible D match to TRBD1 (5 bases). Germline V gene lookup returns CDR1 MNHEY and CDR2 SVGAGI. The CDR3 has 14 residues. Trimming took 5 bases from V and 0 from J, leaving 10 bases between them. CDR3 sequence reads: CASSLQAMNTEAFF. CDR3 DNA: TGTGCCAGCAGTCTACAGGCGATGAACACTGAAGCTTTCTTT.

The chain carries TRBV20-1 and TRBJ1-3; D ambiguous. The CDR3 length is 14 residues. V was clipped by 3 bases and J by 4 bases, with 13 bases between them. Germline V gene sequence: CDR1 DFQATT, CDR2 SNEGSKA (reference sequence). The CDR3 here is CSASSTIGGNTIYF. In DNA form, the CDR3 reads TGCAGTGCTAGTTCAACTATAGGAGGAAACACCATATATTTT.

This chain uses TRBV6-6 with TRBJ2-7, with a possible D match to TRBD1 (5 bases). The V gene lost 8 bases and the J gene lost 3 bases, with 23 bases spanning the gap. Germline lookup yields CDR1 MNHNY and CDR2 SVGAGI (reference sequence). This CDR3 has 16 residues. The CDR3 sequence: CASEVGPASRNYEQYF. CDR3 nucleotide sequence: TGTGCCAGCGAGGTGGGGCCGGCCTCCCGAAACTACGAGCAGTACTTC.

J is TRBJ1-1 and V is TRBV19; D call uncertain. Germline V gene sequence: CDR1 LNHDA, CDR2 SQIVND (reference sequence). This CDR3 contains 13 residues. V lost 4 bases to trimming and J lost 6 bases, with 12 bases between them. Here the CDR3 reads CASSTAGWPEAFF. The CDR3 DNA is TGTGCCAGTAGTACAGCAGGTTGGCCTGAAGCTTTCTTT.

The chain uses TRBV5-5 and TRBJ2-3; possibly TRBD2 for D (6 bases). Germline CDR1 is SGHKS and CDR2 is YYEKEE (reference sequence). Trimming shortened V by 3 bases and J by 0 bases, and 8 bases separated the two germline ends. The CDR3 extends over 14 amino acids. CDR3 residues: CASSSAGSTDTQYF. The CDR3 nucleotides are TGTGCCAGCAGCTCGGCGGGGAGCACAGATACGCAGTATTTT.

The genes are TRBV12-3 or TRBV12-4 and TRBJ2-2; a weak D match, TRBD2 (6 bases). The CDR3 extends over 13 amino acids. V was pared by 3 bases and J by 6 bases, with 8 bases between. The CDR3 sequence is CASSLRESGELFF. The CDR3 DNA reads TGTGCCAGCAGTTTGCGGGAATCCGGGGAGCTGTTTTTT.

The rearrangement links TRBV4-3 to TRBJ2-4, with D perhaps TRBD1 (5 bases). The germline gives CDR1 LGHNA, CDR2 YSLEER. The CDR3 runs to 16 residues. Trimming pared 0 bases from V and 0 bases from J, leaving 9 bases between. Here the CDR3 DNA reads TGCGCCAGCAGCCAAGATAGACAGCTAGCCAAAAACATTCAGTACTTC. It translates to CASSQDRQLAKNIQYF.

The chain employs TRBV6-4 and TRBJ2-1; 7 bases fit TRBD1. The CDR3 is 14 residues long. Germline trimming cut 6 bases from V and 4 bases from J; bases unmatched to any gene: 6. The germline V gene encodes CDR1 MRHNA and CDR2 SNTAGT. For the CDR3, the DNA is TGTGCCAGCAGGCCGGGACAGTCGTACAATGAGCAGTTCTTC. It yields the protein CASRPGQSYNEQFF.

The chain employs TRBV6-2 or TRBV6-3 and TRBJ2-1, with 9 bases fitting TRBD2. Losses at the gene ends were 4 bases for V and 4 bases for J; bases not matched to a gene: 11. The germline V gene has CDR1 MNHEY and CDR2 SVGEGT. The CDR3 length is 17 residues. The CDR3 loop reads CASSFNSRGGAYNEQFF. In DNA, the CDR3 is TGTGCCAGCAGTTTCAACTCGCGCGGGGGGGCATACAATGAGCAGTTCTTC.

The CDR3 sequence is CASSSAGTGMDGYTF. The CDR3 coding sequence is TGTGCCAGCAGCTCCGCCGGGACAGGGATGGATGGCTACACCTTC. The V gene is TRBV6-5, the J gene TRBJ1-2; TRBD1 matches 9 bases. The V gene end was trimmed by 6 bases and the J gene end by 6 bases; junction bases not matched to a gene: 11. The germline CDR1 and CDR2 sequences are MNHEY and SVGAGI. CDR3 length: 15 amino acids.

The chain couples TRBV30 to TRBJ2-5; 11 positions match TRBD1. V lost 1 base, J lost 7 bases, and 8 bases stayed unmatched. The CDR3 length is 15 residues. Germline V CDR1 and CDR2: GTSNPN, SVGIG (reference sequence). CDR3 nucleotide sequence: TGTGCCTGGAGTGCTGGACAGGGGGCGTCCGGGACCCAGTACTTC. Its translation is CAWSAGQGASGTQYF.

CDR3 sequence: CASSLEVGEGDTQYF. The DNA of the CDR3 is TGTGCCAGCAGCTTAGAGGTGGGGGAGGGAGATACGCAGTATTTT. The V and J genes are TRBV7-6 and TRBJ2-3, with 7 bases matching TRBD2. V dropped 1 base and J dropped 5; count of bases not matched to a gene: 6. Germline assignment: CDR1 SGHVS and CDR2 FNYEAQ. The CDR3 is 15 amino acids. The entire variable domain, with the rest obtained from reference TRBV7-6 and TRBJ2-3, is as follows: GAGVSQSPRYKVTKRGQDVALRCDPISGHVSLYWYRQALGQGPEFLTYFNYEAQQDKSGLPNDRFSAERPEGSISTLTIQRTEQRDSAMYRCASSLEVGEGDTQYFGPGTRLTVL.

This chain's CDR3 is CASSEGTGSSPLHF. CDR3 DNA: TGCGCCAGCAGTGAGGGGACAGGTTCTTCACCCCTCCACTTT. The V call is TRBV10-2, the J call TRBJ1-6; 8 bases match TRBD1. In germline, CDR1 is WSHSY, CDR2 SAAADI. The CDR3 spans 14 residues. The trim removed 2 bases at V and 9 bases at J, leaving 3 bases unmatched.

About this clone: The same CDR3 can be traced to other DNA sequences in this sample. The chain carries TRBV4-3 and TRBJ1-5; D gene ambiguous. Trimming pared 0 bases from V and 4 bases from J, leaving 4 bases between. Germline CDR1 LGHNA, CDR2 YSLEER. The CDR3 totals 13 residues. CDR3 coding DNA: TGCGCCAGCAGCCAAGACCGGAATCAGCCCCAGCATTTT. Translated, it gives CASSQDRNQPQHF.

The chain is built from TRBV5-1 and TRBJ2-5, with TRBD2 matching 8 bases. Per the germline V gene, CDR1 is SGHRS and CDR2 is YFSETQ. The CDR3 runs to 16 residues. V trimming: 4 bases; J trimming: 4 bases; junction bases outside the gene matches: 12. The CDR3 is CASSLLSGGAAETQYF. In DNA, the CDR3 is TGCGCCAGCAGCCTGCTTTCCGGGGGGGCGGCAGAGACCCAGTACTTC.

This chain links TRBV7-9 with TRBJ1-1; D call uncertain. Per the germline V gene, CDR1 is SEHNR and CDR2 is FQNEAQ (reference sequence). Between the trimmed V and J ends, which lost 7 bases and 1 base, there was a span of 10 bases. The CDR3 covers 13 residues. This CDR3 reads CASTLYGNTEAFF. The CDR3 DNA is TGTGCCAGCACCCTATATGGGAACACTGAAGCTTTCTTT.

This chain uses TRBV7-6 with TRBJ2-2, with D hard to call. CDR3 length: 12 amino acids. In germline, CDR1 is SGHVS, CDR2 FNYEAQ. V gave up 7 bases and J gave up 1 base, with 4 bases separating them. The chain's CDR3 is CASTRNTGELFF. The CDR3 region has the DNA TGTGCCAGCACCCGGAACACCGGGGAGCTGTTTTTT.

The chain has TRBV27 and TRBJ2-7, with D possibly being TRBD2 (5 bases). The germline V and J ends were trimmed by 4 bases and 6 bases, with 16 bases remaining between them. Germline V CDR1 and CDR2: MNHEY, SMNVEV (reference sequence). CDR3 length: 14 amino acids. The CDR3 DNA reads TGTGCCAGCAGTTCCTTCGGACTCCCCCGCGAGCAGTACTTC. Translating gives CASSSFGLPREQYF.

The gene calls are TRBV19 and TRBJ1-6; maybe TRBD1 (5 bases). CDR3 size: 18 residues. V gave up 1 base and J gave up 6 bases, with 19 bases separating them. Per germline, CDR1 LNHDA and CDR2 SQIVND (reference sequence). DNA of the CDR3: TGTGCCAGTAGTATAGGGCAGGGAAGTTCTATCGTTAATTCACCCCTCCACTTT. Amino acids: CASSIGQGSSIVNSPLHF.

The genes are TRBV9 and TRBJ1-1; D remains ambiguous. V lost 0 bases and J 5 bases, leaving 8 bases between the germline ends. CDR3 length: 13 residues. Germline V lookup: CDR1 SGDLS, CDR2 YYNGEE. Here the CDR3 reads CASSVEGGTEAFF. The CDR3 DNA is TGTGCCAGCAGCGTAGAAGGAGGGACTGAAGCTTTCTTT.

This sequence joins TRBV5-4 and TRBJ1-3, with D possibly TRBD1 on 6 matching bases. The CDR3 has 14 amino acids. The germline CDR1 and CDR2 sequences are SGHNT and YYREEE (reference sequence). The V end lost 4 bases, the J end lost 3 bases, and 11 bases lay between the germline ends. CDR3 DNA sequence: TGTGCCAGCAGCCCCCGGACAGATGGAAACACCATATATTTT. Amino acid sequence: CASSPRTDGNTIYF.

The gene calls are TRBV9 and TRBJ2-1; tentative D call: TRBD1 (5 bases). This CDR3 region has 14 residues. V was cut by 0 bases and J by 3 bases, with 7 bases left in between. The V gene's germline CDR1 is SGDLS and CDR2 YYNGEE. CDR3 sequence (DNA): TGTGCCAGCAGCGTAGTCGACAGCTACAATGAGCAGTTCTTC. Translating it yields CASSVVDSYNEQFF.

The chain couples TRBV5-1 to TRBJ2-3; TRBD1 is a possible D gene (5 bases). The CDR3 contains 15 residues. Trimming stripped 3 bases from V and 0 bases from J, with 11 bases between. Germline V lookup: CDR1 SGHRS, CDR2 YFSETQ. Here the CDR3 reads CASSWGSGSTDTQYF. The CDR3 nucleotides are TGCGCCAGCAGCTGGGGTTCAGGGAGCACAGATACGCAGTATTTT.

J is TRBJ2-5 and V is TRBV27, with TRBD2 matching 8 bases. This CDR3 is 15 amino acids long. Germline assignment: CDR1 MNHEY and CDR2 SMNVEV (reference sequence). The V gene end was trimmed by 3 bases and the J gene end by 2 bases; junction bases not matched to a gene: 5. The CDR3 DNA reads as TGTGCCAGCAGTTTTCGAGGACTAGCTCAAGAGACCCAGTACTTC. Translating gives CASSFRGLAQETQYF.

This sequence joins TRBV5-1 and TRBJ1-2, with 8 bases aligning to TRBD1. Trimming took 1 base from V and 4 from J; bases not matched to a gene: 12. The CDR3 loop spans 17 amino acids. CDR1 SGHRS and CDR2 YFSETQ come from the germline V gene. The CDR3 DNA follows: TGCGCCAGCAGCTTGTCCGGTAACTTCCAGGGGGCCTATGGCTACACCTTC. This codes for CASSLSGNFQGAYGYTF.

The chain has TRBV13 and TRBJ2-1, with 9 bases that match TRBD2. The CDR3 loop spans 19 amino acids. Germline CDR1 and CDR2: PRHDT and FYEKMQ (reference sequence). V was pared by 3 bases and J by 2 bases, with 14 bases of the junction left unmatched. In DNA form, the CDR3 reads TGTGCCAGCAGCTTGTCCCTCCTTCTGCGGGGGGGAGCCTACAATGAGCAGTTCTTC. Translation: CASSLSLLLRGGAYNEQFF.

Concerning this clone: A read error may account for a junction end that differs from germline. The chain has TRBV6-5 and TRBJ1-1, with D perhaps TRBD1 (6 bases). Germline V gene sequence: CDR1 MNHEY, CDR2 SVGAGI. The CDR3 consists of 14 residues. CDR3 sequence reads: CASNPRGGSTETFF. The DNA for the CDR3 is TGTGCCAGCAACCCTAGGGGGGGAAGCACTGAAACTTTCTTT.

The chain links TRBV7-2 to TRBJ1-1; D remains ambiguous. Germline V gene lookup returns CDR1 SGHTA and CDR2 FQGNSA. Between the trimmed V and J ends, which lost 5 bases and 2 bases, there was a span of 9 bases. The CDR3 consists of 13 residues. The CDR3 coding sequence is TGTGCCAGCAGCCCTATAGCCAACACTGAAGCTTTCTTT. The encoded protein is CASSPIANTEAFF. The whole variable domain, remainder taken from reference TRBV7-2 and TRBJ1-1, is GAGVSQSPSNKVTEKGKDVELRCDPISGHTALYWYRQSLGQGLEFLIYFQGNSAPDKSGLPSDRFSAERTGGSVSTLTIQRTQQEDSAVYLCASSPIANTEAFFGQGTRLTVV.

The rearrangement links TRBV5-1 to TRBJ1-4; TRBD1 matches 7 bases. With V trimmed by 0 bases and J by 8 bases, 7 bases remained unmatched. The CDR3 has 15 amino acids. Looked up from germline, CDR1 is SGHRS and CDR2 is YFSETQ. The CDR3 loop reads CASSLAQGVGEKLFF. The CDR3 region has the DNA TGCGCCAGCAGCTTGGCCCAGGGGGTAGGCGAAAAACTGTTTTTT.

This clone was detected only once. CDR3: CASSLNTGELFF. The CDR3 DNA is TGTGCCAGCAGTCTTAACACCGGGGAGCTGTTTTTT. This rearrangement joins TRBV3-1 (or the pseudogene TRBV3-2) to TRBJ2-2; no reliable D call. The V end was cut by 6 bases, the J end by 2 bases, with 4 bases between. This CDR3 contains 12 residues. CDR1 LGHDT and CDR2 YNNKEL come from the germline V gene (reference sequence).